The 29 T cell receptor beta chains in this list originate from one sample, sequenced in a study of shared clonotypes between healthy human individuals. Repertoires were generated with immunoSEQ multiplex PCR, while TCRdb's copy carries only in-frame clones and drops some. In the table there are about 1.1 million clones, about 72% of which are singletons. Sequenced input: memory CD4+ T cells from PBMCs. Subset specified: CD45RA-negative fraction. These receptor sequences come from a man between 18 and 29 years old in good health. Some clones in this sample may be carry-over from other donors' samples.

The genes are TRBV7-9 and TRBJ2-2, with D tentatively TRBD1 or TRBD2 (5 bases each). The CDR3 length is 12 residues. V was shortened by 5 bases and J by 6 bases, with 7 bases between the two germline ends. Germline loops: CDR1 SEHNR, CDR2 FQNEAQ (reference sequence). The CDR3 region is CASSGGAGELFF. The CDR3 DNA follows: TGTGCCAGCAGCGGGGGAGCCGGGGAGCTGTTTTTT.

This chain connects TRBV11-1 to TRBJ1-3; D not certain. Germline V gene lookup returns CDR1 SGHAT and CDR2 FQDESV (reference sequence). The CDR3 consists of 14 residues. V was cut by 5 bases and J by 0 bases, with 8 bases left in between. In nucleotides, the CDR3 is TGTGCCAGCAGCCGGGGAAGCTCTGGAAACACCATATATTTT. Amino acid sequence: CASSRGSSGNTIYF. The full variable domain, its missing parts supplied by reference TRBV11-1 and TRBJ1-3, is EAEVAQSPRYKITEKSQAVAFWCDPISGHATLYWYRQILGQGPELLVQFQDESVVDDSQLPKDRFSAERLKGVDSTLKIQPAELGDSAMYLCASSRGSSGNTIYFGEGSWLTVV.

The genes are TRBV6-1 and TRBJ2-2, with D uncertain. The ends were cut back, 5 bases at V and 0 bases at J, with 4 bases in the middle. Germline V gene lookup returns CDR1 MNHNS and CDR2 SASEGT. The CDR3 covers 13 residues. CDR3: CASSSTNTGELFF. The CDR3 bases are TGTGCCAGCAGTTCCACGAACACCGGGGAGCTGTTTTTT.

This clone was counted at least ten times. Distinct nucleotide sequences in the sample also encode this CDR3. The J gene is TRBJ1-1, the V gene TRBV7-3; D possibly corresponds to TRBD1 (6 bases). The length of the CDR3 is 13 residues. V lost 5 bases and J lost 8, with 15 bases in between. In germline, CDR1 is SGHTA, CDR2 FQGTGA. The CDR3, as DNA: TGTGCCAGCAGCATTCTCAGGGGCGGAGAAGCTTTCTTT. Amino acid sequence: CASSILRGGEAFF.

This chain connects TRBV7-9 to TRBJ1-3, with D possibly being TRBD1 (6 bases). CDR1 SEHNR and CDR2 FQNEAQ come from the germline V gene (reference sequence). The V and J ends lost 0 bases and 2 bases respectively, with 14 bases between them. This CDR3 is built from 17 residues. The CDR3 reads CASSLAVLTGPGNTIYF. The DNA for the CDR3 is TGTGCCAGCAGCTTAGCGGTGTTGACAGGCCCTGGAAACACCATATATTTT.

This clone was recorded a few times. J is TRBJ2-3 and V is TRBV7-9, with no clear D. Germline CDR1 reads SEHNR; CDR2 reads FQNEAQ (reference sequence). V was cut by 1 base and J by 3 bases, with 14 bases left in between. The CDR3 is 16 amino acids. CDR3 nucleotide sequence: TGTGCCAGCAGCTTAGAGCTCATACGAGAGACAGATACGCAGTATTTT. Amino acids: CASSLELIRETDTQYF.

Ten or more counts support this clone. This rearrangement joins TRBV28 to TRBJ1-1, with 10 bases lining up with TRBD1. The trim removed 7 bases at V and 14 bases at J, leaving 22 bases unmatched. CDR3 length: 16 amino acids. The V gene's germline CDR1 is MDHEN and CDR2 SYDVKM. The CDR3 loop reads CASTPWVGTGVGSVFF. In DNA, the CDR3 is TGTGCCAGCACCCCCTGGGTCGGGACAGGGGTGGGTTCGGTCTTCTTT.

The chain is built from TRBV7-2 and TRBJ1-1; D gene uncertain. In germline, CDR1 is SGHTA, CDR2 FQGNSA. The CDR3 extends over 11 amino acids. With 8 bases removed from V and 1 base from J, the gap between germline ends came to 5 bases. The DNA for the CDR3 is TGTGCCAGCGGGAAGAACACTGAAGCTTTCTTT. Protein product: CASGKNTEAFF.

On this clone: This sample includes further DNA sequences coding for the same CDR3. V is TRBV5-1 and J is TRBJ2-1; TRBD2 is a possible D gene (7 bases). Germline CDR1 reads SGHRS; CDR2 reads YFSETQ. This CDR3 contains 15 residues. The germline V and J ends were trimmed by 0 bases and 3 bases, with 10 bases remaining between them. CDR3 protein: CASSLGGGIYNEQFF. CDR3 nucleotides: TGCGCCAGCAGCTTGGGCGGGGGCATCTACAATGAGCAGTTCTTC.

This chain links TRBV5-4 with TRBJ2-1; D is possibly TRBD2 (6 bases). Trimming took off 4 bases at V and 4 bases at J, with 9 bases between the two ends. Germline loops: CDR1 SGHNT, CDR2 YYREEE (reference sequence). There are 13 residues in the CDR3. The CDR3 coding sequence is TGTGCCAGCAGCACGGGACTTTACAATGAGCAGTTCTTC. It codes for CASSTGLYNEQFF.

The chain carries TRBV19 and TRBJ1-2; the D is unclear. The germline V and J ends were trimmed by 3 bases and 8 bases, with 10 bases remaining between them. Germline assignment: CDR1 LNHDA and CDR2 SQIVND (reference sequence). The CDR3 totals 12 residues. In DNA form, the CDR3 reads TGTGCCAGTAGTATCTTAGGGAGCGGCTACACCTTC. Protein: CASSILGSGYTF.

On this clone: The junction and the germline gene differ at one end; a read error may be behind it. The chain links TRBV6-1 to TRBJ1-3; D is unresolved. This CDR3 has 14 residues. From germline, CDR1 is MNHNS and CDR2 SASEGT. The DNA for the CDR3 is TGTGCCAGCAGAGAAGCAGCGTCCCGAAACACCATATATTTT. This encodes CASREAASRNTIYF.

The chain employs TRBV12-5 and TRBJ2-3; D is ambiguous. The CDR3 contains 14 residues. Looked up from germline, CDR1 is LGHNT and CDR2 is FRNRAP. Deletions cut 1 base from V and 6 bases from J, with 11 bases between. This CDR3 reads CASGLGPAGDTQYF. CDR3 DNA sequence: TGTGCTAGTGGTTTGGGGCCGGCCGGGGATACGCAGTATTTT.

The chain recombines TRBV28 with TRBJ1-2, with unresolved D. The V gene's germline CDR1 is MDHEN and CDR2 SYDVKM. V lost 5 bases and J 0 bases, leaving 13 bases between the germline ends. This CDR3 is 15 amino acids long. CDR3 sequence reads: CASSAEITANYGYTF. DNA for the CDR3: TGTGCCAGCAGTGCCGAGATTACAGCTAACTATGGCTACACCTTC.

V is TRBV4-1 and J is TRBJ2-7; TRBD1 matches at 10 bases. V gave up 2 bases and J gave up 4 bases; unmatched junction bases: 8. The CDR3 spans 16 residues. Germline V gene sequence: CDR1 MGHRA, CDR2 YSYEKL. The CDR3: CASSQRGQGERYEQYF. For the CDR3, the DNA is TGCGCCAGCAGCCAACGCGGACAGGGGGAGAGGTACGAGCAGTACTTC.

This chain links TRBV6-1 with TRBJ2-5; D possibly corresponds to TRBD1 (6 bases). This CDR3 comprises 14 residues. CDR1 is MNHNS and CDR2 is SASEGT in the germline V gene. With 7 bases removed from V and 1 base from J, the gap between germline ends came to 13 bases. The CDR3 loop reads CASIEDRIQETQYF. CDR3 DNA sequence: TGTGCCAGCATCGAGGACAGAATCCAAGAGACCCAGTACTTC.

This clone has just one count. The genes are TRBV5-4 and TRBJ2-1; D is possibly TRBD2 (6 bases). Trimming left V 0 bases short and J 8 bases short, with 12 bases between. Germline V CDR1 and CDR2: SGHNT, YYREEE (reference sequence). The CDR3 contains 14 residues. This CDR3 is CASSLALAQDEQFF. CDR3 bases: TGTGCCAGCAGCTTGGCTCTAGCGCAGGATGAGCAGTTCTTC.

This chain links TRBV11-2 with TRBJ1-5, with D unresolved. This CDR3 region has 15 residues. Germline V CDR1 and CDR2: SGHAT, FQNNGV. The germline V and J ends were trimmed by 5 bases and 3 bases, with 14 bases remaining between them. CDR3 loop: CASSRDGRNNQPQHF. CDR3 nucleotides: TGTGCCAGCAGCCGGGATGGGAGAAACAATCAGCCCCAGCATTTT.

The chain's CDR3 is CASSPGSTNTGELFF. CDR3 coding DNA: TGCGCCAGCAGCCCGGGGTCTACGAACACCGGGGAGCTGTTTTTT. This sequence joins TRBV5-1 and TRBJ2-2; maybe TRBD2 (5 bases). Germline V gene sequence: CDR1 SGHRS, CDR2 YFSETQ. V was trimmed by 4 bases and J by 0 bases, leaving 10 bases between them. The CDR3 consists of 15 residues.

This clone came up a few times. The V and J genes are TRBV27 and TRBJ2-5; 12 bases line up with TRBD2. The germline V gene has CDR1 MNHEY and CDR2 SMNVEV (reference sequence). The CDR3 is made up of 16 amino acids. V was clipped by 6 bases and J by 0 bases; unmatched bases: 5. The CDR3 here is CASRGLAGWYQETQYF. CDR3 DNA: TGTGCCAGCAGGGGACTAGCGGGTTGGTACCAAGAGACCCAGTACTTC.

This clone was seen many times. Other DNA sequences in the same sample also yield this CDR3. The gene calls are TRBV11-2 and TRBJ2-3; 7 nucleotides line up with TRBD1. Germline V CDR1 and CDR2: SGHAT, FQNNGV. The CDR3 is 12 amino acids. J lost 9 bases, V lost 5 bases, and 5 bases had no gene match. CDR3 amino acids: CASSTRGQTQYF. Here the CDR3 DNA reads TGTGCCAGCAGCACCCGGGGACAGACGCAGTATTTT.

This clone came up a few times. This sequence joins TRBV2 and TRBJ2-1; D not certain. Trimming took 5 bases from V and 5 from J, leaving 4 bases between them. This CDR3 contains 11 residues. Germline V gene sequence: CDR1 SNHLY, CDR2 FYNNEI. The CDR3 nucleotides are TGTGCCAGCAGTTATCACAATGAGCAGTTCTTC. This gives the protein CASSYHNEQFF.

In this sample, this clone turned up a few times. This sequence joins TRBV4-1 and TRBJ2-4; D remains ambiguous. CDR1 is MGHRA, CDR2 YSYEKL, per germline. The CDR3 has 13 amino acids. V was cut by 0 bases and J by 5 bases, with 5 bases left in between. CDR3: CASSQDQQNIQYF. CDR3 bases: TGCGCCAGCAGCCAAGACCAGCAAAACATTCAGTACTTC.

V gene TRBV6-5 combines with J gene TRBJ2-7, with a possible D match to TRBD2 (5 bases). Germline values: CDR1 MNHEY, CDR2 SVGAGI. This CDR3 has 13 residues. The germline V and J ends were trimmed by 6 bases and 6 bases, with 15 bases remaining between them. The CDR3 is CASSLGLSLEQYF. The DNA of the CDR3 is TGTGCCAGCAGCCTAGGACTGTCTCTCGAGCAGTACTTC.

As concerns this clone: Other DNA sequences in this sample translate to the same CDR3. The V and J genes are TRBV7-9 and TRBJ2-6; D possibly corresponds to TRBD2 (5 bases). The germline CDR1 and CDR2 sequences are SEHNR and FQNEAQ (reference sequence). V gave up 5 bases and J gave up 4 bases, with 12 bases separating them. The CDR3 is made up of 15 amino acids. CDR3 coding DNA: TGTGCCAGCAGCCTCGCGGGTGCCGGGGCCAACGTCCTGACTTTC. Its translation is CASSLAGAGANVLTF. The full variable domain, rest sourced from reference TRBV7-9 and TRBJ2-6, is DTGVSQNPRHKITKRGQNVTFRCDPISEHNRLYWYRQTLGQGPEFLTYFQNEAQLEKSRLLSDRFSAERPKGSFSTLEIQRTEQGDSAMYLCASSLAGAGANVLTFGAGSRLTVL.

The chain is built from TRBV9 and TRBJ2-5, with 15 bases that match TRBD2. CDR3 length equals 16 residues. Germline CDR1 and CDR2: SGDLS and YYNGEE. The V and J ends lost 1 base and 5 bases, in that order; junction bases with no gene match: 3. CDR3 sequence: CASSVQGTSGRETQYF. Written as DNA, the CDR3 is TGTGCCAGCAGCGTACAAGGGACTAGCGGGAGGGAGACCCAGTACTTC.

The chain uses TRBV10-3 and TRBJ2-7; 12 bases fit TRBD2. Per germline, CDR1 ENHRY and CDR2 SYGVKD. J lost 1 base, V lost 4 bases, and 2 bases had no gene match. The length of the CDR3 is 15 residues. CDR3 sequence (DNA): TGTGCCATCAGTGGACTAGCGGGAGTATCCTACGAGCAGTACTTC. Its protein is CAISGLAGVSYEQYF.

The chain uses TRBV6-6 and TRBJ2-1; 12 bases are shared with TRBD2. Per germline, CDR1 MNHNY and CDR2 SVGAGI (reference sequence). The CDR3 is 15 amino acids. The V and J ends lost 7 bases and 4 bases, in that order; junction bases with no gene match: 5. CDR3 residues: CASTMTSGRYNEQFF. As DNA, the CDR3 is TGTGCCAGCACTATGACTAGCGGGAGATACAATGAGCAGTTCTTC.

This clone was seen once. The V gene is TRBV5-4, the J gene TRBJ2-7, with D unresolved. CDR3 length: 15 amino acids. The ends were cut back, 3 bases at V and 4 bases at J, with 17 bases in the middle. Per the germline V gene, CDR1 is SGHNT and CDR2 is YYREEE (reference sequence). The CDR3, as DNA: TGTGCCAGCAGCTACGACCGCGCGAGCTCTTACGAGCAGTACTTC. Amino acid sequence: CASSYDRASSYEQYF.